What follows are 27 T cell receptor beta chains derived from one specimen sequenced in a study of T cells in tumors after PD-1 blockade. Libraries were prepared by immunoSEQ multiplex PCR; TCRdb keeps only in-frame clonotypes and omits some of them. The sample contains 2,400 or so clones, around two thirds of which appear only once. Sequencing used tumor tissue, obtained after anti-PD-1 treatment. Receptor source: a human donor with basal cell carcinoma.

The chain has TRBV2 and TRBJ2-3; 11 positions agree with TRBD2. The ends lost 0 bases at V and 14 bases at J; junction bases unmatched: 10. CDR3 size: 15 residues. Germline V gene lookup returns CDR1 SNHLY and CDR2 FYNNEI. The CDR3 region is CASSEAETSGAKRYF. The DNA of the CDR3 is TGTGCCAGCAGTGAAGCCGAGACTAGCGGGGCAAAGCGGTATTTT.

This clone has just a few counts. In DNA, the CDR3 is TGTGCCAGCAGCTTAGATTCGGCGATAAATGGCTACACCTTC. It specifies CASSLDSAINGYTF. The chain links TRBV7-9 to TRBJ1-2; D not certain. From germline, CDR1 is SEHNR and CDR2 FQNEAQ (reference sequence). Trimming pared 1 base from V and 6 bases from J, leaving 12 bases between. CDR3 length: 14 residues.

Concerning this clone itself: Germline is not matched at one junction end, which may reflect a read error. V and J are TRBV3-1 (or the pseudogene TRBV3-2) and TRBJ2-7; no clear D. In germline, CDR1 is LGHDT, CDR2 YNNKEL (reference sequence). The CDR3 is made up of 14 amino acids. CDR3 coding DNA: TGTGTCAGCAGCCAAAACCCAACCCGGGCCGAGCAGTACTTC. Translation gives CVSSQNPTRAEQYF.

The V call is TRBV28, the J call TRBJ2-3; 9 bases match TRBD2. Germline lookup yields CDR1 MDHEN and CDR2 SYDVKM. With 1 base clipped from V and 1 base from J, the junction kept 0 bases outside the gene matches. The length of the CDR3 is 15 residues. The CDR3 sequence: CASSLSSGGTDTQYF. CDR3 coding DNA: TGTGCCAGCAGTTTATCTAGCGGGGGCACAGATACGCAGTATTTT.

This clone showed up just a few times. This rearrangement joins TRBV28 to TRBJ2-1; the D is unclear. The CDR3 sequence is 13 residues long. CDR1 is MDHEN, CDR2 SYDVKM, per germline. V was cut by 3 bases and J by 0 bases, with 3 bases left in between. CDR3 DNA: TGTGCCAGCAGTTTGAGCTCCTACAATGAGCAGTTCTTC. Protein sequence: CASSLSSYNEQFF.

The chain is built from TRBV10-3 and TRBJ1-4; D is ambiguous. The V and J ends lost 0 bases and 6 bases respectively, with 2 bases between them. This CDR3 has 12 amino acids. Germline CDR1 ENHRY, CDR2 SYGVKD. The CDR3 spells CAISESDEKLFF. Written as DNA, the CDR3 is TGTGCCATCAGTGAGTCGGATGAAAAACTGTTTTTT.

The chain uses TRBV6-5 and TRBJ2-7, with D maybe TRBD1 (6 bases). Trimming pared 2 bases from V and 9 bases from J, leaving 8 bases between. The CDR3 sequence is 11 residues long. Germline V gene sequence: CDR1 MNHEY, CDR2 SVGAGI. The CDR3 DNA reads as TGTGCCAGCAGTTACCAGGGGATGCAGTACTTC. Protein: CASSYQGMQYF.

This clone has only a few counts. The chain uses TRBV5-1 and TRBJ2-7; 9 nucleotides align to TRBD1. The CDR3 runs 15 residues. The V gene's germline CDR1 is SGHRS and CDR2 YFSETQ. V trimming: 4 bases; J trimming: 2 bases; junction bases outside the gene matches: 7. CDR3: CASSPGDRVAYEQYF. DNA for the CDR3: TGCGCCAGCAGCCCAGGGGACAGGGTGGCCTACGAGCAGTACTTC.

The V call is TRBV6-5, the J call TRBJ2-2; the match to TRBD2 covers 12 bases. V shed 4 bases, J shed 4 bases, and the junction held 4 bases outside the gene matches. Per the germline V gene, CDR1 is MNHEY and CDR2 is SVGAGI. The CDR3 loop spans 16 amino acids. CDR3 amino acids: CASSLGLAGGTGELFF. CDR3 coding DNA: TGTGCCAGCAGTTTGGGACTAGCGGGTGGCACCGGGGAGCTGTTTTTT.

The chain carries TRBV7-9 and TRBJ2-5, with 10 positions matching TRBD1. CDR1 and CDR2 from the germline V gene are SEHNR and FQNEAQ (reference sequence). V was clipped by 5 bases and J by 6 bases; unmatched bases: 15. The CDR3 loop spans 17 amino acids. The CDR3 loop is CASSPHTGQGIWKTQYF. DNA of the CDR3: TGTGCCAGCAGCCCCCATACGGGACAGGGGATTTGGAAGACCCAGTACTTC.

This clone was seen a few times. The rearrangement links TRBV19 to TRBJ1-1; no firm D call. The V and J ends lost 6 bases and 1 base respectively, with 6 bases between them. Looked up from germline, CDR1 is LNHDA and CDR2 is SQIVND (reference sequence). The CDR3 runs 12 residues. For the CDR3, the DNA is TGTGCCAGTAGGGAACAGAACACTGAAGCTTTCTTT. As protein: CASREQNTEAFF.

V usage is TRBV4-2 and J usage is TRBJ2-1; 7 nucleotides line up with TRBD2. The V gene's germline CDR1 is LGHNA and CDR2 YNFKEQ. The CDR3 runs 16 residues. The V and J ends lost 4 bases and 7 bases, in that order; junction bases with no gene match: 13. CDR3 protein: CASSPPGGGLGNEQFF. Here the CDR3 DNA reads TGTGCCAGCAGCCCGCCTGGGGGAGGGCTGGGGAATGAGCAGTTCTTC.

The chain recombines TRBV2 with TRBJ1-1, with TRBD1 identical over 12 bases. The length of the CDR3 is 19 residues. The V and J ends lost 6 bases and 4 bases, in that order; junction bases with no gene match: 18. Per germline, CDR1 SNHLY and CDR2 FYNNEI. The CDR3 loop reads CASSSVLPGTGGAGTEAFF. As DNA, the CDR3 is TGTGCCAGCAGCAGCGTCCTTCCCGGGACAGGGGGCGCGGGCACTGAAGCTTTCTTT.

V and J are TRBV6-5 and TRBJ2-5; D is unclear. The CDR3 covers 12 residues. V was pared by 5 bases and J by 3 bases, with 7 bases between. Germline values: CDR1 MNHEY, CDR2 SVGAGI. The CDR3 DNA is TGTGCCAGCAGTCGCCCTGAAGAGACCCAGTACTTC. This gives the protein CASSRPEETQYF.

The J gene is TRBJ1-1, the V gene TRBV14; D gene ambiguous. CDR3 length equals 13 residues. Germline CDR1 SGHDN, CDR2 FVKESK. Trimming stripped 1 base from V and 11 bases from J, with 14 bases between. The CDR3, as DNA: TGTGCCAGCAGCCAAGGGACCGCTTTGCGTGCTTTCTTT. Residues: CASSQGTALRAFF.

This sequence joins TRBV6-6 and TRBJ2-2; 8 nucleotides agree with TRBD2. This CDR3 region has 17 residues. CDR1 is MNHNY and CDR2 is SVGAGI in the germline V gene (reference sequence). Germline trimming cut 5 bases from V and 2 bases from J; bases unmatched to any gene: 10. This CDR3 reads CASSRRGRGGNTGELFF. The CDR3 DNA follows: TGTGCCAGCAGTCGCAGGGGACGGGGGGGCAACACCGGGGAGCTGTTTTTT.

V usage is TRBV5-1 and J usage is TRBJ2-4; D is undetermined. In germline, CDR1 is SGHRS, CDR2 YFSETQ. This CDR3 has 14 amino acids. Trimming cost V 0 bases and J 8 bases, with 12 bases left between them. The CDR3 DNA reads as TGCGCCAGCAGCTTGGGGGGTAGCAGAGACATTCAGTACTTC. This translates into CASSLGGSRDIQYF.

This clone was observed a few times. This chain links TRBV7-8 with TRBJ1-5; D might be TRBD1 (6 bases). Germline V CDR1 and CDR2: SGHVS, FQNEAQ. The V end was cut by 5 bases, the J end by 4 bases, with 9 bases between. The CDR3 has 13 residues. CDR3: CASSRGANQPQHF. The CDR3 region has the DNA TGTGCCAGCAGCCGGGGGGCTAATCAGCCCCAGCATTTT. The full variable domain, in which reference TRBV7-8 and TRBJ1-5 provide the parts outside the CDR3, is GAGVSQSPRYKVAKRGQDVALRCDPISGHVSLFWYQQALGQGPEFLTYFQNEAQLDKSGLPSDRFFAERPEGSVSTLKIQRTQQEDSAVYLCASSRGANQPQHFGDGTRLSIL.

This clone appeared a single time. The rearrangement links TRBV18 to TRBJ2-7; weak D call: TRBD2 (6 bases). Germline CDR1 is KGHSH and CDR2 is LQKENI. The CDR3 runs 13 residues. V was shortened by 2 bases and J by 6 bases, with 11 bases between the two germline ends. CDR3 sequence: CASSPMAGSEQYF. As DNA, the CDR3 is TGTGCCAGCTCACCAATGGCGGGGAGCGAGCAGTACTTC.

This rearrangement joins TRBV19 to TRBJ2-2; TRBD1 matches at 7 bases. V was clipped by 6 bases and J by 2 bases; unmatched bases: 6. The V gene's germline CDR1 is LNHDA and CDR2 SQIVND (reference sequence). CDR3 length: 15 residues. CDR3 nucleotides: TGTGCCAGTAGATTGGGGGACAGCAACACCGGGGAGCTGTTTTTT. Its translation is CASRLGDSNTGELFF.

This clone was observed a few times. The CDR3 DNA reads TGTGCCACCAGTGAAGGGACTGCTCCCTACAATGAGCAGTTCTTC. Translation gives CATSEGTAPYNEQFF. The gene calls are TRBV24-1 and TRBJ2-1, with D maybe TRBD2 (6 bases). Germline V CDR1 and CDR2: KGHDR, SFDVKD. The V end was cut by 4 bases, the J end by 2 bases, with 11 bases between. The CDR3 has 15 residues.

The CDR3 here is CASSVDSGQGVKETQYF. In nucleotides, the CDR3 is TGTGCCAGCAGCGTAGATTCCGGACAGGGGGTCAAAGAGACCCAGTACTTC. V gene TRBV9 combines with J gene TRBJ2-5; the match to TRBD1 covers 10 bases. This CDR3 spans 17 amino acids. CDR1 is SGDLS, CDR2 YYNGEE, per germline. Losses at the gene ends were 0 bases for V and 3 bases for J; bases not matched to a gene: 8.

This sequence joins TRBV14 and TRBJ1-1; D unclear. The CDR3 runs 15 residues. V lost 0 bases and J lost 8, with 16 bases in between. Germline lookup yields CDR1 SGHDN and CDR2 FVKESK. CDR3 sequence (DNA): TGTGCCAGCAGCCAAGATCCGGGGATAGTATCCGAAGCTTTCTTT. Residues: CASSQDPGIVSEAFF.

The chain links TRBV5-5 to TRBJ2-3; 7 nucleotides line up with TRBD1. Germline V gene lookup returns CDR1 SGHKS and CDR2 YYEKEE (reference sequence). This CDR3 is built from 14 residues. The trim removed 4 bases at V and 1 base at J, leaving 3 bases unmatched. The CDR3: CASSTGQGTDTQYF. CDR3 nucleotides: TGTGCCAGCAGCACCGGACAGGGCACAGATACGCAGTATTTT.

In this sample, this clone turned up a few times. The chain is built from TRBV6-2 or TRBV6-3 and TRBJ1-1, with a tentative D call TRBD1 (6 bases). V lost 1 base and J lost 0, with 12 bases in between. The CDR3 totals 16 residues. Germline V gene lookup returns CDR1 MNHEY and CDR2 SVGEGT. The CDR3 is CASSYWSGALNTEAFF. The DNA for the CDR3 is TGTGCCAGCAGTTACTGGTCGGGGGCTTTGAACACTGAAGCTTTCTTT.

The chain joins TRBV27 to TRBJ2-2, with 12 nucleotides matching TRBD2. The J segment lost 6 bases and the V segment lost 6 bases, leaving 5 bases of the junction unmatched. In germline, CDR1 is MNHEY, CDR2 SMNVEV (reference sequence). The CDR3 loop spans 15 amino acids. The CDR3 DNA sequence: TGTGCCAGCAGGTCTAGCGGGGGGGCATCCGGGGAGCTGTTTTTT. Residues: CASRSSGGASGELFF.

This clone showed up just once. The gene calls are TRBV29-1 and TRBJ2-3; 7 nucleotides align to TRBD2. The CDR3 is 15 residues long. V lost 4 bases to trimming and J lost 8 bases; unmatched junction nucleotides: 15. Germline V gene sequence: CDR1 SQVTM, CDR2 ANQGSEA. CDR3: CSVGTGGSPGGTQYF. DNA for the CDR3: TGCAGCGTTGGGACGGGAGGCTCCCCTGGGGGTACGCAGTATTTT.